A single sample gave rise to the 14 T cell receptor beta chains below, sequenced in a study of T cell responses to AZD1222 COVID-19 vaccine. Assay: immunoSEQ multiplex PCR; the TCRdb copy retains only in-frame clones and omits some. The table records about 92,000 clones, 91% of them present only once. Here the sequenced sample was peripheral blood, taken on day 0 of AZD1222 vaccination. The source of these receptors is an adult in good health.

The V call is TRBV6-5, the J call TRBJ1-5; TRBD1 might be the D (5 bases). Trimming left V 5 bases short and J 5 bases short, with 10 bases between. The CDR3 covers 13 residues. In germline, CDR1 is MNHEY, CDR2 SVGAGI. In DNA, the CDR3 is TGTGCCAGCAGTAGGGGCAACCATCAGCCCCAGCATTTT. This gives the protein CASSRGNHQPQHF.

This chain joins TRBV5-1 and TRBJ1-4, with 10 bases fitting TRBD1. Trimming removed 0 bases from V and 5 bases from J; junction bases left unmatched: 4. This CDR3 has 16 amino acids. Germline CDR1 SGHRS, CDR2 YFSETQ. The CDR3 region is CASSLGGQGENEKLFF. The CDR3 DNA is TGCGCCAGCAGCTTGGGAGGACAGGGGGAGAATGAAAAACTGTTTTTT.

The chain couples TRBV2 to TRBJ1-5; D uncertain. Germline-derived CDR1 and CDR2 are SNHLY and FYNNEI. CDR3 length equals 17 residues. The ends were cut back, 5 bases at V and 1 base at J, with 18 bases in the middle. CDR3: CASSYGRGGHSNQPQHF. CDR3 coding DNA: TGTGCCAGCAGTTACGGCCGAGGTGGGCACAGCAATCAGCCCCAGCATTTT.

The rearrangement links TRBV18 to TRBJ1-5; 10 bases are a match to TRBD1. The CDR3 has 16 residues. Germline V gives CDR1 KGHSH, CDR2 LQKENI. Trimming cost V 4 bases and J 2 bases; bases outside gene matches: 5. The chain's CDR3 is CASSLSGTGGNQPQHF. The DNA of the CDR3 is TGTGCCAGCTCACTTTCCGGGACAGGGGGCAATCAGCCCCAGCATTTT.

The chain recombines TRBV18 with TRBJ1-5, with no clear D. The CDR3 has 13 amino acids. Germline V gene lookup returns CDR1 KGHSH and CDR2 LQKENI. V lost 2 bases and J 8 bases, leaving 10 bases between the germline ends. The CDR3 nucleotides read TGTGCCAGCTCACCAAGAACTGAGGAGCCCCAGCATTTT. Amino acid sequence: CASSPRTEEPQHF.

The chain recombines TRBV5-1 with TRBJ2-2, with D unresolved. The CDR3 covers 12 residues. Germline V CDR1 and CDR2: SGHRS, YFSETQ. V lost 0 bases and J lost 11, with 8 bases in between. CDR3 DNA: TGCGCCAGCAGCTTGGTTTCGCGTGAGCTGTTTTTT. Amino acid sequence: CASSLVSRELFF.

The chain employs TRBV4-1 and TRBJ2-5; D is unresolved. The CDR3 is made up of 13 amino acids. V was cut by 5 bases and J by 5 bases, with 12 bases left in between. Germline CDR1 is MGHRA and CDR2 is YSYEKL. The CDR3 region has the DNA TGCGCCAGCAGCGCGGCTGCCCCGGAGACCCAGTACTTC. Translated: CASSAAAPETQYF.

The gene calls are TRBV9 and TRBJ2-7; D perhaps matches TRBD1 (5 bases). CDR1 is SGDLS and CDR2 is YYNGEE in the germline V gene. This CDR3 has 16 amino acids. The V and J ends lost 4 bases and 1 base respectively, with 18 bases between them. The CDR3 nucleotides are TGTGCCAGCAGCAAGGGGTCAGGTGGCGGATCCTACGAGCAGTACTTC. Protein: CASSKGSGGGSYEQYF.

V and J are TRBV6-2 or TRBV6-3 and TRBJ2-1; possibly TRBD1 or TRBD2 for D (6 bases each). CDR1 MNHEY and CDR2 SVGEGT come from the germline V gene. The V and J ends lost 0 bases and 10 bases respectively, with 13 bases between them. The CDR3 loop spans 14 amino acids. For the CDR3, the DNA is TGTGCCAGCAGTTACTCCGGGGGCCGGGGAGAGCAGTTCTTC. Its protein product is CASSYSGGRGEQFF.

V and J are TRBV10-3 and TRBJ1-2; TRBD1 might be the D (5 bases). The ends were cut back, 0 bases at V and 3 bases at J, with 8 bases in the middle. CDR3 length: 14 amino acids. Germline V gene lookup returns CDR1 ENHRY and CDR2 SYGVKD. The CDR3 coding sequence is TGTGCCATCAGTGAGTCGTGGGGCGACTATGGCTACACCTTC. Encoded protein: CAISESWGDYGYTF.

V and J are TRBV2 and TRBJ2-5; TRBD1 is a possible D gene (6 bases). This CDR3 region has 13 residues. The V gene lost 9 bases and the J gene lost 5 bases, with 16 bases spanning the gap. The germline V gene has CDR1 SNHLY and CDR2 FYNNEI. Here the CDR3 DNA reads TGTGCCAGTCTGCAGGGGCGCATGGAGACCCAGTACTTC. Its protein is CASLQGRMETQYF.

This chain connects TRBV29-1 to TRBJ1-1, with 10 bases lining up with TRBD1. V lost 6 bases to trimming and J lost 6 bases; unmatched junction nucleotides: 1. The V gene's germline CDR1 is SQVTM and CDR2 ANQGSEA. CDR3 size: 11 residues. DNA for the CDR3: TGCAGCGTAGGGACAGGGGCTGAAGCTTTCTTT. Protein: CSVGTGAEAFF. Using reference TRBV29-1 and TRBJ1-1 for the parts outside the CDR3, the full variable domain is SAVISQKPSRDICQRGTSLTIQCQVDSQVTMMFWYRQQPGQSLTLIATANQGSEATYESGFVIDKFPISRPNLTFSTLTVSNMSPEDSSIYLCSVGTGAEAFFGQGTRLTVV.

The V call is TRBV30, the J call TRBJ1-3; possibly TRBD1 for D (6 bases). V was pared by 7 bases and J by 8 bases, with 12 bases between. Germline CDR1 is GTSNPN and CDR2 is SVGIG (reference sequence). The CDR3 consists of 11 residues. CDR3 in DNA: TGTGCCTCCGCGGGGGCAGACACCATATATTTT. Amino acid sequence: CASAGADTIYF.

The chain links TRBV4-1 to TRBJ1-2; D is uncertain. The CDR3 has 12 amino acids. Germline CDR1 and CDR2: MGHRA and YSYEKL. V lost 0 bases to trimming and J lost 7 bases, with 6 bases between them. CDR3 protein: CASSQDRIGYTF. CDR3 coding DNA: TGCGCCAGCAGCCAAGATCGAATTGGCTACACCTTC.